The clone carrying this T cell receptor beta chain was detected ten times or more. Its antigen is as yet unknown. This sample stems from a study of molecular identifiers for immune sequencing clone quantification. Study-wide findings and caveats: Among about 1 million naive cells, as was reported, spiked Jurkat TCR RNA from one cell was detectable.

TCRdb re-called the PCR reads through MiXCR, storing one row per CDR3 protein. The repertoire consists of approximately 550,000 distinct CDR3 sequences, with 20% to 25% occurring once and the leading ten covering around 0.84%. The V segment lost 0 bases and the J segment 0 bases; nucleotides outside the gene matches: 2. CDR1 is MNHEY, CDR2 SVGAGI, per germline. This CDR3 is built from 16 residues. The sequenced sample was naive CD8+ T cells from blood, with Jurkat cell RNA spiked in. The sample's subset: FACS-sorted CD8+CD4-CCR7+CD45RA+ naive T cells. This chain connects TRBV6-5 to TRBJ1-2; 9 positions agree with TRBD1. This receptor was obtained from a human donor in good health. Some libraries in this study had Jurkat cell RNA spiked in. The CDR3 DNA reads TGTGCCAGCAGTTACTCCGGGACAGGGACTAACTATGGCTACACCTTC. This codes for CASSYSGTGTNYGYTF.